The 19 T cell receptor beta chains below all came from one sample that was sequenced in a study of CD8 T cells in Susac syndrome. After extraction with the RNeasy kit, about 0.5 to 1 ug of the RNA was reverse transcribed using random hexamers. TCRdb recomputed calls from the immunoSEQ multiplex PCR reads with MiXCR, one row per CDR3 protein. This sample has 110,000 or so distinct CDR3 sequences, with about 92% found just once. The sequencing sample was made of CD4+ T cells from PBMCs. All receptors derive from a human donor with multiple sclerosis.

This clonotype appeared a single time. The CDR3 DNA follows: TGTGCCAGCAGTGAAAGCCCTGGTACAGATACGCAGTATTTT. This translates into CASSESPGTDTQYF. The V gene is TRBV2, the J gene TRBJ2-3, with D uncertain. V was clipped by 2 bases and J by 3 bases, with 9 bases between them. The CDR3 totals 14 residues. Germline loops: CDR1 SNHLY, CDR2 FYNNEI.

V gene TRBV6-5 combines with J gene TRBJ2-3; TRBD2 agrees at 10 bases. The V gene end was trimmed by 2 bases and the J gene end by 7 bases; junction bases not matched to a gene: 3. CDR1 and CDR2 from the germline V gene are MNHEY and SVGAGI. The CDR3 runs 14 residues. The CDR3 protein is CASSYGTSDYTQYF. CDR3 coding DNA: TGTGCCAGCAGTTACGGGACTAGCGATTATACGCAGTATTTT.

This chain uses TRBV19 with TRBJ1-2, with 7 bases aligning to TRBD1. CDR1 and CDR2 from the germline V gene are LNHDA and SQIVND (reference sequence). This CDR3 is 14 amino acids long. The junction had 13 bases not matched to a gene; V was cut back by 7 bases and J by 8 bases. In nucleotides, the CDR3 is TGTGCCAGTAACCCGGGACAGCTTTTGCAGGGCTACACCTTC. It yields the protein CASNPGQLLQGYTF.

The chain couples TRBV24-1 to TRBJ1-1; no reliable D call. Germline-derived CDR1 and CDR2 are KGHDR and SFDVKD. The CDR3 runs 11 residues. Trimming shortened V by 3 bases and J by 5 bases, and 3 bases separated the two germline ends. CDR3 bases: TGTGCCACCAGTGATAATACTGAAGCTTTCTTT. It codes for CATSDNTEAFF.

The V gene is TRBV5-6, the J gene TRBJ1-2; D gene ambiguous. The germline gives CDR1 SGHDT, CDR2 YYEEEE. V was cut by 1 base and J by 4 bases, with 11 bases left in between. The CDR3 covers 14 residues. The CDR3 protein is CASSLRGNSYGYTF. DNA for the CDR3: TGTGCCAGCAGCTTGCGGGGAAACTCCTATGGCTACACCTTC.

This chain uses TRBV6-2 or TRBV6-3 with TRBJ1-5; no reliable D call. Trimming left V 7 bases short and J 2 bases short, with 12 bases between. This CDR3 has 14 amino acids. CDR1 and CDR2 (germline): MNHEY, SVGEGT. CDR3 bases: TGTGCCAGCAAACTCACTGGGGGCAATCAGCCCCAGCATTTT. This codes for CASKLTGGNQPQHF.

The V and J genes are TRBV6-2 or TRBV6-3 and TRBJ1-5; the D gene is possibly TRBD1 (5 bases). Per the germline V gene, CDR1 is MNHEY and CDR2 is SVGEGT. V was shortened by 2 bases and J by 5 bases, with 13 bases between the two germline ends. This CDR3 spans 15 amino acids. The CDR3 DNA is TGTGCCAGCAGTTACGCGCGCAGGGTTGATCAGCCCCAGCATTTT. The encoded protein is CASSYARRVDQPQHF.

The CDR3 protein is CASSFGTGETQYF. CDR3 sequence (DNA): TGTGCCAGCAGTTTTGGGACAGGCGAGACCCAGTACTTC. The gene calls are TRBV12-3 or TRBV12-4 and TRBJ2-5; 8 bases map to TRBD1. V lost 3 bases, J lost 5 bases, and 2 bases stayed unmatched. CDR3 length: 13 amino acids.

The chain joins TRBV7-6 to TRBJ2-5; D not resolved. The CDR3 covers 12 residues. Germline V lookup: CDR1 SGHVS, CDR2 FNYEAQ. V lost 8 bases and J 5 bases, leaving 12 bases between the germline ends. The CDR3 region is CASWGLGETQYF. DNA for the CDR3: TGTGCCAGCTGGGGTCTCGGCGAGACCCAGTACTTC. Variable domain in full (rest from reference TRBV7-6 and TRBJ2-5): GAGVSQSPRYKVTKRGQDVALRCDPISGHVSLYWYRQALGQGPEFLTYFNYEAQQDKSGLPNDRFSAERPEGSISTLTIQRTEQRDSAMYRCASWGLGETQYFGPGTRLLVL.

This rearrangement joins TRBV19 to TRBJ1-1; 9 bases map to TRBD1. After removal of 5 bases from V and 11 bases from J, the junction contained 15 bases not matched to a gene. CDR1 and CDR2 from the germline V gene are LNHDA and SQIVND (reference sequence). The CDR3 is 15 residues long. The CDR3 reads CASSPTVPGQGWAFF. In DNA, the CDR3 is TGTGCCAGTAGTCCAACCGTCCCGGGACAGGGATGGGCTTTCTTT.

The chain combines TRBV6-5 with TRBJ1-1; weak D call: TRBD1 (5 bases). The CDR3 contains 13 residues. Germline V gene sequence: CDR1 MNHEY, CDR2 SVGAGI. Between the trimmed V and J ends, which lost 7 bases and 5 bases, there was a span of 14 bases. CDR3 region: CASILRGGTEAFF. CDR3 in DNA: TGTGCCAGCATTTTACGCGGGGGAACTGAAGCTTTCTTT.

The V and J genes are TRBV27 and TRBJ1-5; perhaps TRBD1 as D (6 bases). Per the germline V gene, CDR1 is MNHEY and CDR2 is SMNVEV (reference sequence). This CDR3 spans 17 amino acids. Trimming took 6 bases from V and 2 from J, leaving 20 bases between them. In nucleotides, the CDR3 is TGTGCCAGCAGACCTATACTTAAGACAGGCGGCAATCAGCCCCAGCATTTT. It encodes CASRPILKTGGNQPQHF.

V and J are TRBV3-1 and TRBJ1-1; TRBD1 is a possible D gene (6 bases). Germline V gene sequence: CDR1 LGHDT, CDR2 YNNKEL (reference sequence). CDR3 length: 16 amino acids. Trimming took 4 bases from V and 0 from J, leaving 15 bases between them. For the CDR3, the DNA is TGTGCCAGCAGCCTGGAACAGGGTGCTGTGAACACTGAAGCTTTCTTT. It yields the protein CASSLEQGAVNTEAFF.

The gene calls are TRBV9 and TRBJ1-5; D is unresolved. Germline loops: CDR1 SGDLS, CDR2 YYNGEE. This CDR3 has 16 amino acids. V lost 3 bases and J 0 bases, leaving 13 bases between the germline ends. The CDR3: CASSASGYYSNQPQHF. CDR3 bases: TGTGCCAGCAGCGCTTCAGGATACTATAGCAATCAGCCCCAGCATTTT.

The gene calls are TRBV28 and TRBJ2-6; a weak D match, TRBD1 (6 bases). Germline CDR1 reads MDHEN; CDR2 reads SYDVKM. Trimming stripped 5 bases from V and 2 bases from J, with 10 bases between. CDR3 length equals 15 residues. The CDR3 DNA reads TGTGCCAGCAGTCTCAGGGGACCTGGGGCCAACGTCCTGACTTTC. Amino acid sequence: CASSLRGPGANVLTF.

The rearrangement joins TRBV20-1 to TRBJ2-3; D gene ambiguous. Germline V CDR1 and CDR2: DFQATT, SNEGSKA (reference sequence). The V gene lost 3 bases and the J gene lost 2 bases, with 6 bases spanning the gap. The CDR3 runs to 12 residues. This CDR3 reads CSASRNTDTQYF. The CDR3 nucleotides are TGCAGTGCTAGTCGGAACACAGATACGCAGTATTTT.

This chain uses TRBV7-2 with TRBJ1-5; a weak D match, TRBD1 (6 bases). Germline V gives CDR1 SGHTA, CDR2 FQGNSA. This CDR3 region has 16 residues. Deletions cut 2 bases from V and 2 bases from J, with 13 bases between. The CDR3 DNA is TGTGCCAGCAGCTTATTATCCGGGGGCGGCAATCAGCCCCAGCATTTT. It specifies CASSLLSGGGNQPQHF.

Only a few counts were recorded for this clonotype. V and J are TRBV7-9 and TRBJ1-6; D is undetermined. The CDR3 has 12 amino acids. Germline V gene lookup returns CDR1 SEHNR and CDR2 FQNEAQ (reference sequence). V gave up 1 base and J gave up 8 bases, with 3 bases separating them. The CDR3 DNA follows: TGTGCCAGCAGCTTAGGGGATTCACCCCTCCACTTT. Protein sequence: CASSLGDSPLHF.

This sequence joins TRBV4-1 and TRBJ2-5; TRBD1 or TRBD2 may be the D gene (7 bases each). This CDR3 has 15 amino acids. Looked up from germline, CDR1 is MGHRA and CDR2 is YSYEKL. The V end was cut by 0 bases, the J end by 3 bases, with 11 bases between. Here the CDR3 DNA reads TGCGCCAGCAGCCAAGATCAGGGGGGGGAAGAGACCCAGTACTTC. Translated, it gives CASSQDQGGEETQYF.